What follows describes a single TCR beta chain. Its cognate antigen is unknown. Sequencing used immunoSEQ multiplex PCR; TCRdb keeps in-frame clones, though not all of them. There are 70,000 to 85,000 clones in the sample; 93% occur only once, and 7.5% to 9.5% lies in the top ten. Each patient experienced a relapse that followed autologous stem cell transplantation, and brentuximab vedotin exposure varied. These data originate in a study of PD-1 blockade in classical Hodgkin lymphoma. Findings and caveats of the study: Relative to healthy donors, newly diagnosed patients reportedly had lower baseline TCR diversity, which was reported as lower still in relapsed/refractory patients.

The V and J ends lost 7 bases and 3 bases respectively, with 13 bases between them. The germline gives CDR1 MNHNS, CDR2 SASEGT. The CDR3 is 14 residues long. The sample here was peripheral blood mononuclear cells (PBMCs), taken at baseline. This chain links TRBV6-1 with TRBJ1-3; D is perhaps TRBD1 (5 bases). The clonotype was recovered from a human donor with classical Hodgkin lymphoma. The chain's CDR3 is CASTETGYGNTIYF. The CDR3 DNA is TGTGCCAGCACCGAAACAGGTTATGGAAACACCATATATTTT.